This TCR beta chain was profiled in a study of CD8 T cells in Susac syndrome. Reverse transcription of roughly 0.5 to 1 ug RNA was performed with random hexamers. TCRdb re-called the immunoSEQ multiplex PCR reads with MiXCR, one entry per CDR3 protein. Counted here are around 230,000 distinct CDR3 sequences, 90% to 97% occurring once; the ten biggest clones make up around 0.1%. There are 15 residues in the CDR3. V was pared by 4 bases and J by 2 bases, with 15 bases between. Germline lookup yields CDR1 LGHDT and CDR2 YNNKEL (reference sequence). What was sequenced was CD4+ T cells from PBMCs. The chain carries TRBV3-1 and TRBJ2-7; maybe TRBD2 (6 bases). The origin of this receptor is a human donor with Susac syndrome. The chain's CDR3 is CASSPGVNSPYEQYF. CDR3 nucleotide sequence: TGTGCCAGCAGCCCGGGAGTAAATTCCCCCTACGAGCAGTACTTC.